This T cell receptor beta chain originates from a study of CD8 T cells in ankylosing spondylitis. TCRdb independently ran MiXCR on the 5' RACE reads; one entry per CDR3 protein. Of 800,000 to 900,000 distinct CDR3 sequences detected, about 10% appear once; the ten largest clones hold 0.51%. This clonotype was counted at least ten times. Its antigen remains unidentified. The CDR3 is made up of 15 amino acids. Germline CDR1 and CDR2: SGHRS and YFSETQ. The J segment lost 8 bases and the V segment lost 2 bases, leaving 9 bases of the junction unmatched. Study-wide results and caveats: Characteristic of ankylosing spondylitis blood, it appeared, was a TCR beta motif comprising eight highly homologous variants. Past studies reported some motif variants in reactive arthritis synovial fluid and blood. Reportedly, significant enrichment of disease-linked clones occurred in matched ankylosing spondylitis synovial fluid. Peripheral blood held disease-linked clones only at relatively low frequency, and these were CD8+.

Sequenced material: blood, either unsorted or a sorted T cell fraction (not recorded which). This chain joins TRBV5-1 and TRBJ2-1; TRBD2 aligns across 8 bases. The receptor was derived from a male donor with ankylosing spondylitis. DNA for the CDR3: TGCGCCAGCAGCTTAGGTACTAGCGGTACATATGAGCAGTTCTTC. It specifies CASSLGTSGTYEQFF.